These T cell receptor beta chains were read from a single sample in a study of CD8+ T cells in alopecia areata. The table came from immunoSEQ multiplex PCR; TCRdb's copy has only in-frame clones and leaves some out. The sample shows approximately 210,000 clones, roughly 60% of them seen only once. The specimen was CD4+ T cells sorted from blood, collected at week 24, from a patient treated with tofacitinib. The receptors shown here come from a human donor with alopecia areata. CDR3s include the opening cysteine and the closing phenylalanine or tryptophan. D genes are given only for firm matches. Rows give clone size only sometimes, using once, few, many, or a class for an expanded clone.

abundance: NA; d_gene: NA; v_gene: TRBV27; j_gene: TRBJ2-7; CDR3aa: CASSPIGRDYEQYF; CDR3nt: TGTGCCAGCAGTCCAATAGGCAGGGACTACGAGCAGTACTTC
abundance: NA; d_gene: NA; v_gene: TRBV7-2; j_gene: TRBJ2-1; CDR3aa: CASSLPRNEQFF; CDR3nt: TGTGCCAGCAGCTTACCCAGGAATGAGCAGTTCTTC
abundance: NA; d_gene: TRBD1; v_gene: TRBV2; j_gene: TRBJ1-5; CDR3aa: CASSFGTGAAQPQHF; CDR3nt: TGTGCCAGCAGTTTCGGGACAGGGGCAGCTCAGCCCCAGCATTTT
abundance: few; d_gene: NA; v_gene: TRBV7-2; j_gene: TRBJ1-1; CDR3aa: CASNSKYEAFF; CDR3nt: TGTGCCAGCAATTCGAAGTATGAAGCTTTCTTT
abundance: NA; d_gene: NA; v_gene: TRBV4-2; j_gene: TRBJ1-5; CDR3aa: CASSQGQDSNQPQHF; CDR3nt: TGTGCCAGCAGCCAAGGGCAGGATAGCAATCAGCCCCAGCATTTT
abundance: NA; d_gene: NA; v_gene: TRBV5-1; j_gene: TRBJ1-1; CDR3aa: CASSFPGQNTEAFF; CDR3nt: TGCGCCAGCAGCTTCCCGGGGCAGAACACTGAAGCTTTCTTT
abundance: NA; d_gene: NA; v_gene: TRBV30; j_gene: TRBJ1-6; CDR3aa: CAWSFRQGNSPLHF; CDR3nt: TGTGCCTGGAGTTTTCGGCAGGGGAATTCACCCCTCCACTTT
abundance: NA; d_gene: TRBD2; v_gene: TRBV14; j_gene: TRBJ2-1; CDR3aa: CASSQTSGAYNEQFF; CDR3nt: TGTGCCAGCAGCCAAACTAGCGGGGCCTACAATGAGCAGTTCTTC
abundance: few; d_gene: NA; v_gene: TRBV9; j_gene: TRBJ2-7; CDR3aa: CASSVNPASSYEQYF; CDR3nt: TGTGCCAGCAGCGTAAATCCTGCAAGCTCCTACGAGCAGTACTTC
abundance: NA; d_gene: NA; v_gene: TRBV4-3; j_gene: TRBJ2-1; CDR3aa: CASSQESGLVSYNEQFF; CDR3nt: TGCGCCAGCAGCCAAGAGAGTGGTCTAGTCTCGTACAATGAGCAGTTCTTC
abundance: few; d_gene: NA; v_gene: TRBV11-2; j_gene: TRBJ2-3; CDR3aa: CASSPARGRVGTDTQYF; CDR3nt: TGTGCCAGCAGCCCCGCGCGGGGGCGGGTTGGCACAGATACGCAGTATTTT
abundance: NA; d_gene: NA; v_gene: TRBV27; j_gene: TRBJ1-6; CDR3aa: CASSAFRGLNSPLHF; CDR3nt: TGTGCCAGCAGCGCTTTTCGGGGACTTAATTCACCCCTCCACTTT
abundance: NA; d_gene: TRBD1; v_gene: TRBV4-3; j_gene: TRBJ2-1; CDR3aa: CASSHGQEYNEQFF; CDR3nt: TGCGCCAGCAGCCACGGACAGGAGTACAATGAGCAGTTCTTC
abundance: few; d_gene: NA; v_gene: TRBV10-2; j_gene: TRBJ2-3; CDR3aa: CASRGGGQVRADTQYF; CDR3nt: TGCGCCAGCAGGGGCGGGGGCCAAGTTAGGGCAGATACGCAGTATTTT
abundance: few; d_gene: TRBD1; v_gene: TRBV14; j_gene: TRBJ2-5; CDR3aa: CASSHRDRETQYF; CDR3nt: TGTGCCAGCAGCCACCGGGACAGGGAGACCCAGTACTTC
abundance: few; d_gene: TRBD2; v_gene: TRBV11-3; j_gene: TRBJ2-1; CDR3aa: CASSLGLAGGYNEQFF; CDR3nt: TGTGCCAGCAGCTTGGGGCTAGCGGGGGGGTACAATGAGCAGTTCTTC
abundance: NA; d_gene: NA; v_gene: TRBV4-3; j_gene: TRBJ2-3; CDR3aa: CASSHELVDTQYF; CDR3nt: TGCGCCAGCAGCCACGAACTAGTGGATACGCAGTATTTT
abundance: NA; d_gene: TRBD2; v_gene: TRBV5-4; j_gene: TRBJ2-7; CDR3aa: CASSLRSGGISYEQYF; CDR3nt: TGTGCCAGCAGCTTGCGCTCCGGGGGGATCTCCTACGAGCAGTACTTC
abundance: NA; d_gene: NA; v_gene: TRBV28; j_gene: TRBJ2-5; CDR3aa: CASSFVTSRSRETQYF; CDR3nt: TGTGCCAGCAGTTTCGTGACAAGCCGCAGCAGAGAGACCCAGTACTTC
abundance: once; d_gene: NA; v_gene: TRBV5-1; j_gene: TRBJ2-1; CDR3aa: CASSFPGNEQFF; CDR3nt: TGCGCCAGCAGCTTCCCGGGGAATGAGCAGTTCTTC
abundance: few; d_gene: TRBD1; v_gene: TRBV28; j_gene: TRBJ2-2; CDR3aa: CASRGFGLPRQGRGTGELFF; CDR3nt: TGTGCCAGCAGGGGATTCGGCTTACCCCGACAGGGACGGGGCACCGGGGAGCTGTTTTTT
abundance: few; d_gene: NA; v_gene: TRBV5-1; j_gene: TRBJ2-7; CDR3aa: CASSFSRSGSSYEQYF; CDR3nt: TGCGCCAGCAGCTTCTCTCGCTCAGGGTCCTCCTACGAGCAGTACTTC
abundance: NA; d_gene: NA; v_gene: TRBV4-1; j_gene: TRBJ2-3; CDR3aa: CASSQRAGVGTASTDTQYF; CDR3nt: TGCGCCAGCAGCCAACGGGCAGGGGTCGGGACCGCTAGCACAGATACGCAGTATTTT
abundance: NA; d_gene: NA; v_gene: TRBV30; j_gene: TRBJ2-3; CDR3aa: CAWRVIRRYTDTQYF; CDR3nt: TGTGCCTGGAGGGTTATCAGGAGGTACACAGATACGCAGTATTTT
abundance: NA; d_gene: NA; v_gene: TRBV5-1; j_gene: TRBJ1-1; CDR3aa: CASSLEPTSEAFF; CDR3nt: TGCGCCAGCAGCTTGGAGCCCACCTCTGAAGCTTTCTTT
abundance: NA; d_gene: NA; v_gene: TRBV11-2; j_gene: TRBJ1-6; CDR3aa: CASSDLGSNGSPLHF; CDR3nt: TGTGCCAGCAGCGATTTGGGCTCGAACGGATCACCCCTCCACTTT
abundance: NA; d_gene: NA; v_gene: TRBV5-6; j_gene: TRBJ2-3; CDR3aa: CASSLEFADTQYF; CDR3nt: TGTGCCAGCAGCTTGGAATTCGCGGATACGCAGTATTTT
abundance: once; d_gene: NA; v_gene: TRBV4-3; j_gene: TRBJ2-7; CDR3aa: CASSQDRRSSYEQYF; CDR3nt: TGCGCCAGCAGCCAAGATCGAAGGAGCTCCTACGAGCAGTACTTC
abundance: few; d_gene: NA; v_gene: TRBV7-9; j_gene: TRBJ1-2; CDR3aa: CATEDSSWIYGYTF; CDR3nt: TGTGCCACCGAGGACAGTTCTTGGATCTATGGCTACACCTTC
abundance: NA; d_gene: NA; v_gene: TRBV29-1; j_gene: TRBJ2-2; CDR3aa: CSVGVLGTGELFF; CDR3nt: TGCAGCGTTGGGGTTCTGGGCACCGGGGAGCTGTTTTTT
abundance: NA; d_gene: NA; v_gene: TRBV2; j_gene: TRBJ1-6; CDR3aa: CASSDAGSSPLHF; CDR3nt: TGTGCCAGCAGTGATGCGGGTAGTTCACCCCTCCACTTT
abundance: NA; d_gene: TRBD1; v_gene: TRBV4-3; j_gene: TRBJ1-4; CDR3aa: CASSRAQGALFF; CDR3nt: TGCGCCAGCAGCCGCGCACAGGGGGCTCTGTTTTTT
abundance: NA; d_gene: TRBD1; v_gene: TRBV29-1; j_gene: TRBJ2-7; CDR3aa: CSVLVGQVDYEQYF; CDR3nt: TGCAGCGTTTTGGTCGGACAGGTTGACTACGAGCAGTACTTC
abundance: NA; d_gene: NA; v_gene: TRBV30; j_gene: TRBJ2-5; CDR3aa: CAWSEGLPTETQYF; CDR3nt: TGTGCCTGGAGTGAAGGACTTCCGACAGAGACCCAGTACTTC
abundance: NA; d_gene: TRBD1; v_gene: TRBV29-1; j_gene: TRBJ2-7; CDR3aa: CSVDFRQGARYEQYF; CDR3nt: TGCAGCGTTGATTTTCGCCAGGGGGCTAGGTACGAGCAGTACTTC
abundance: few; d_gene: NA; v_gene: TRBV15; j_gene: TRBJ1-5; CDR3aa: CATSRGAVNQPQHF; CDR3nt: TGTGCCACCAGCAGAGGGGCAGTAAATCAGCCCCAGCATTTT
abundance: NA; d_gene: TRBD2; v_gene: TRBV9; j_gene: TRBJ2-5; CDR3aa: CASSASGTTQETQYF; CDR3nt: TGTGCCAGCAGCGCCTCCGGGACTACACAAGAGACCCAGTACTTC
abundance: NA; d_gene: NA; v_gene: TRBV29-1; j_gene: TRBJ1-2; CDR3aa: CSVEPPLTGGYTF; CDR3nt: TGCAGCGTTGAGCCGCCACTAACAGGGGGCTACACCTTC
abundance: NA; d_gene: NA; v_gene: TRBV5-1; j_gene: TRBJ2-6; CDR3aa: CASSLEGGSSGANVLTF; CDR3nt: TGCGCCAGCAGCTTGGAGGGCGGATCCTCTGGGGCCAACGTCCTGACTTTC
abundance: NA; d_gene: NA; v_gene: TRBV27; j_gene: TRBJ1-2; CDR3aa: CASSSTTGMSYGYTF; CDR3nt: TGTGCCAGCAGTTCCACGACAGGAATGAGCTATGGCTACACCTTC
abundance: once; d_gene: NA; v_gene: TRBV6-1; j_gene: TRBJ1-4; CDR3aa: CASSPRMSNEKLFF; CDR3nt: TGTGCCAGCAGCCCGAGGATGTCTAATGAAAAACTGTTTTTT
abundance: NA; d_gene: TRBD1; v_gene: TRBV29-1; j_gene: TRBJ1-1; CDR3aa: CSVRQGGTEAFF; CDR3nt: TGCAGCGTTCGACAGGGAGGAACTGAAGCTTTCTTT
abundance: NA; d_gene: NA; v_gene: TRBV29-1; j_gene: TRBJ1-5; CDR3aa: CSVGGVNQPQHF; CDR3nt: TGCAGCGTTGGGGGGGTCAATCAGCCCCAGCATTTT
abundance: NA; d_gene: NA; v_gene: TRBV27; j_gene: TRBJ1-5; CDR3aa: CASSSLGGNQPQHF; CDR3nt: TGTGCCAGCAGCAGCCTAGGGGGGAATCAGCCCCAGCATTTT
abundance: NA; d_gene: TRBD1; v_gene: TRBV2; j_gene: TRBJ1-5; CDR3aa: CASSGAGGGNQPQHF; CDR3nt: TGTGCCAGCAGTGGGGCAGGGGGAGGCAATCAGCCCCAGCATTTT
abundance: NA; d_gene: NA; v_gene: TRBV5-4; j_gene: TRBJ2-5; CDR3aa: CASSVTGQETQYF; CDR3nt: TGTGCCAGCAGCGTGACAGGACAAGAGACCCAGTACTTC
abundance: NA; d_gene: TRBD1; v_gene: TRBV7-2; j_gene: TRBJ2-3; CDR3aa: CASSYGQGGDTQYF; CDR3nt: TGTGCCAGCAGCTATGGACAGGGGGGAGATACGCAGTATTTT
abundance: few; d_gene: NA; v_gene: TRBV7-2; j_gene: TRBJ2-6; CDR3aa: CASSLASTGANVLTF; CDR3nt: TGTGCCAGCAGCTTAGCATCCACTGGGGCCAACGTCCTGACTTTC
abundance: few; d_gene: NA; v_gene: TRBV10-3; j_gene: TRBJ1-1; CDR3aa: CAIRIPGLNTEAFF; CDR3nt: TGTGCCATCAGGATTCCGGGGCTAAACACTGAAGCTTTCTTT
abundance: NA; d_gene: NA; v_gene: TRBV29-1; j_gene: TRBJ2-3; CDR3aa: CSVPKGHLPDTQYF; CDR3nt: TGCAGCGTACCTAAGGGACATCTCCCAGATACGCAGTATTTT
abundance: few; d_gene: NA; v_gene: TRBV7-6; j_gene: TRBJ1-5; CDR3aa: CASSLRGGLGEQPQHF; CDR3nt: TGTGCCAGCAGCTTAAGGGGCGGTCTCGGGGAGCAGCCCCAGCATTTT
abundance: NA; d_gene: TRBD1; v_gene: TRBV5-1; j_gene: TRBJ1-6; CDR3aa: CASSLGQGNSPLHF; CDR3nt: TGCGCCAGCAGCTTAGGACAGGGGAATTCACCCCTCCACTTT
abundance: NA; d_gene: TRBD2; v_gene: TRBV5-8; j_gene: TRBJ2-5; CDR3aa: CASSRGVAGDQETQYF; CDR3nt: TGTGCCAGCAGCCGCGGGGTAGCGGGGGATCAAGAGACCCAGTACTTC
abundance: NA; d_gene: NA; v_gene: TRBV5-1; j_gene: TRBJ2-7; CDR3aa: CASSLAGTYSYEQYF; CDR3nt: TGCGCCAGCAGCTTGGCCGGGACGTATTCATACGAGCAGTACTTC